One and the same sample provided the 5 T cell receptor beta chains below, sequenced in a study of OX40 agonist ivuxolimab in advanced cancers. TCRdb's table, derived via immunoSEQ multiplex PCR, lists solely in-frame clones and lacks some. The table includes 90,000 to 100,000 clones, around 95% detected once. Specimen: CD4+ or CD8+ T cells sorted from blood, collected in a trial of the OX40 agonist ivuxolimab. All receptors derive from an adult with an advanced solid tumor such as melanoma, head and neck, liver or kidney cancer.

The V gene is TRBV27, the J gene TRBJ2-7; D remains ambiguous. This CDR3 spans 12 amino acids. V was pared by 6 bases and J by 3 bases, with 9 bases between. In germline, CDR1 is MNHEY, CDR2 SMNVEV (reference sequence). CDR3 loop: CASRRSSYEQYF. The CDR3 DNA reads as TGTGCCAGCAGGAGGTCCAGCTACGAGCAGTACTTC.

V and J are TRBV11-1 and TRBJ1-2; 8 positions agree with TRBD1. Germline V gene data show CDR1 as SGHAT and CDR2 as FQDESV (reference sequence). The ends lost 4 bases at V and 4 bases at J; junction bases unmatched: 8. The CDR3 sequence is 15 residues long. The CDR3 loop reads CASSSTGEESYGYTF. CDR3 bases: TGTGCCAGCAGCTCGACAGGGGAGGAAAGCTATGGCTACACCTTC.

The chain combines TRBV6-5 with TRBJ2-5; D not resolved. CDR3 length: 13 residues. The V gene's germline CDR1 is MNHEY and CDR2 SVGAGI. V dropped 2 bases and J dropped 5 bases, with 9 bases sitting between them. The CDR3 sequence is CASSYMLGETQYF. The CDR3 coding sequence is TGTGCCAGCAGTTACATGTTGGGGGAGACCCAGTACTTC.

The V gene is TRBV7-9, the J gene TRBJ1-1; TRBD1 is a possible D gene (5 bases). Germline assignment: CDR1 SEHNR and CDR2 FQNEAQ (reference sequence). V shed 7 bases and J shed 8 bases, with 14 bases lying between them. The CDR3 spans 12 residues. CDR3 DNA: TGTGCCAGCACTGGGGGAACCTCGGAAGCTTTCTTT. Translated: CASTGGTSEAFF. Full variable domain (rest looked up from reference TRBV7-9 and TRBJ1-1): DTGVSQNPRHKITKRGQNVTFRCDPISEHNRLYWYRQTLGQGPEFLTYFQNEAQLEKSRLLSDRFSAERPKGSFSTLEIQRTEQGDSAMYLCASTGGTSEAFFGQGTRLTVV.

This clone was recorded only once. This chain joins TRBV5-4 and TRBJ2-5; D possibly uses TRBD1 or TRBD2 (6 bases each). This CDR3 contains 16 residues. Germline-derived CDR1 and CDR2 are SGHNT and YYREEE (reference sequence). V lost 4 bases and J 5 bases, leaving 21 bases between the germline ends. CDR3 sequence reads: CASSPPGAVDKETQYF. CDR3 sequence (DNA): TGTGCCAGCAGCCCGCCGGGGGCTGTGGATAAGGAGACCCAGTACTTC.